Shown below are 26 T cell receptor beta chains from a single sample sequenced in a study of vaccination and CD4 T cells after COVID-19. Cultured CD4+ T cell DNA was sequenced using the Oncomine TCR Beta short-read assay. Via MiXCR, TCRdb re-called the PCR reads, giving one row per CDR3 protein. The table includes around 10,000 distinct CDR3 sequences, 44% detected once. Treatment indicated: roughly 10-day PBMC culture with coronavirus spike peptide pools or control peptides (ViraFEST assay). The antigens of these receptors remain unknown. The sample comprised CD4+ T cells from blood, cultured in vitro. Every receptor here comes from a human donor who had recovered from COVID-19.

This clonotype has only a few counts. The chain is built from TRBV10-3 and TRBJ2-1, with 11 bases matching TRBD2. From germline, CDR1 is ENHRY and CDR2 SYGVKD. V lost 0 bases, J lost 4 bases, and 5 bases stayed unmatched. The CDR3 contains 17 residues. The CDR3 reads CAISESTGTSGYNEQFF. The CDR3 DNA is TGTGCCATCAGTGAGTCCACCGGGACTAGCGGATACAATGAGCAGTTCTTC.

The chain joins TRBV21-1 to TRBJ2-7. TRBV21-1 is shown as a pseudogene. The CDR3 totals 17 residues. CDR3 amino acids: CASSKPRSGRNPYEQYF. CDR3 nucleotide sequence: TGTGCCAGCAGCAAACCCCGTTCGGGCAGGAATCCCTACGAGCAGTACTTC.

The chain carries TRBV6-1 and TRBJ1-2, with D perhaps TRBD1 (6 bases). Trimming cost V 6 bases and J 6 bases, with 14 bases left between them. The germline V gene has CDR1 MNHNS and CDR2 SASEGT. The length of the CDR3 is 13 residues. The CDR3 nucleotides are TGTGCCAGCAGCTCTCAGGGGTGGGATGGCTACACCTTC. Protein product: CASSSQGWDGYTF.

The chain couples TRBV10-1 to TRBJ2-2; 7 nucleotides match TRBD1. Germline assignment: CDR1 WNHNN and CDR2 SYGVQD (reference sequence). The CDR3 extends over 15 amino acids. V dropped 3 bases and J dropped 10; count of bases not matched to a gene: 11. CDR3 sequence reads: CASSDSGQTRSELFF. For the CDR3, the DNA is TGCGCCAGCAGTGACTCGGGACAGACCCGTTCGGAGCTGTTTTTT.

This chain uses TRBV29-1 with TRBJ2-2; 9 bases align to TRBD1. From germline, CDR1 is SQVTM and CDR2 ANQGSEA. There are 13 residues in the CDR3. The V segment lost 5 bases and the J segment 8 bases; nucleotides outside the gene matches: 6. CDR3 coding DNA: TGCAGCGTTAAACAGGGGGCGGAGGGGGAGCTGTTTTTT. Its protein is CSVKQGAEGELFF.

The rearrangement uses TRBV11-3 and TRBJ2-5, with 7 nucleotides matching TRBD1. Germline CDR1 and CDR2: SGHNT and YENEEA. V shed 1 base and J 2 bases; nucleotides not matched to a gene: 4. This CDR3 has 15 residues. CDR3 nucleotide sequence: TGTGCCAGCAGCTTAGCGAACAGGGGACAAGAGACCCAGTACTTC. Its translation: CASSLANRGQETQYF.

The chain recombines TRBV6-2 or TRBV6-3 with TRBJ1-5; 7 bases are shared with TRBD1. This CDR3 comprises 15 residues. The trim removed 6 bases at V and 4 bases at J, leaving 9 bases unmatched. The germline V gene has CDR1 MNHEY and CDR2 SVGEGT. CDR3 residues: CASSRGTDPNQPQHF. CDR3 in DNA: TGTGCCAGCAGCCGTGGGACAGATCCAAATCAGCCCCAGCATTTT.

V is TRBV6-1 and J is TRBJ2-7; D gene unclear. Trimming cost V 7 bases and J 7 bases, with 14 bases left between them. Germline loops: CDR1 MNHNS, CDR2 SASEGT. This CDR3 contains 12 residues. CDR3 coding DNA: TGTGCCAGCACAGGCCCCGAGTGGGAGCAGTACTTC. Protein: CASTGPEWEQYF.

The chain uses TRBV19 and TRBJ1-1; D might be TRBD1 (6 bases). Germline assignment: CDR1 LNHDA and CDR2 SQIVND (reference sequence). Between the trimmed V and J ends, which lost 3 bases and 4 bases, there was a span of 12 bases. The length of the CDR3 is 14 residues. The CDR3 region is CASSILQGGTEAFF. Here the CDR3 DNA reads TGTGCCAGTAGTATCTTACAGGGAGGCACTGAAGCTTTCTTT.

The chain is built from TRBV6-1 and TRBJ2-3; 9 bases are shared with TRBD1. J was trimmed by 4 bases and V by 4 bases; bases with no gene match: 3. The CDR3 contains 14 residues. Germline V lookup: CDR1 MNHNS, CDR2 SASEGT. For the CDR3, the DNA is TGTGCCAGCAGTGGGACAGGGGTGGCAGATACGCAGTATTTT. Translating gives CASSGTGVADTQYF.

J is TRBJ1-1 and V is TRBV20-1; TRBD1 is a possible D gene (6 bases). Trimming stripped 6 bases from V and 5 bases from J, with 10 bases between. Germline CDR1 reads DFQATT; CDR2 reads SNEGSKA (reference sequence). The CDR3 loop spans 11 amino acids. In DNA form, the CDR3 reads TGCAGTGCCGGACAGTTAACTGAAGCTTTCTTT. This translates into CSAGQLTEAFF.

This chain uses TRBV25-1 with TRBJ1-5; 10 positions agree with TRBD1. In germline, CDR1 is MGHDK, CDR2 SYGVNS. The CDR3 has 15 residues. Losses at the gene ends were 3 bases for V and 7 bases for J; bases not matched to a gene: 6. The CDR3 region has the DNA TGTGCCAGCAGTGACCGGACAGGGGGTGGGCAGCCCCAGCATTTT. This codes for CASSDRTGGGQPQHF. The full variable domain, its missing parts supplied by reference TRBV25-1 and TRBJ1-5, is EADIYQTPRYLVIGTGKKITLECSQTMGHDKMYWYQQDPGMELHLIHYSYGVNSTEKGDLSSESTVSRIRTEHFPLTLESARPSHTSQYLCASSDRTGGGQPQHFGDGTRLSIL.

This CDR3 reads CASSYSRDIYEQYF. The CDR3 nucleotides read TGTGCCAGCAGTTACTCGAGGGACATTTACGAGCAGTACTTC. This chain links TRBV6-5 with TRBJ2-7; possibly TRBD1 for D (6 bases). Per the germline V gene, CDR1 is MNHEY and CDR2 is SVGAGI. The CDR3 is 14 amino acids. V lost 0 bases to trimming and J lost 4 bases, with 10 bases between them.

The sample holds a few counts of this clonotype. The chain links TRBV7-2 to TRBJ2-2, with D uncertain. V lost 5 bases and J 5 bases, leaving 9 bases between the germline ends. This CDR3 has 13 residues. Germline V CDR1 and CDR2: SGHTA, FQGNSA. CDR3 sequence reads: CASSARKTGELFF. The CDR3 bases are TGTGCCAGCAGCGCGCGGAAGACCGGGGAGCTGTTTTTT.

CDR3: CASSVRKVFRDLKNEQYF. DNA for the CDR3: TGTGCCAGCAGCGTTAGGAAGGTCTTTAGGGACTTGAAAAACGAGCAGTACTTC. This rearrangement joins TRBV11-2 to TRBJ2-7; D perhaps matches TRBD2 (6 bases). The V and J ends lost 5 bases and 5 bases respectively, with 28 bases between them. The germline V gene encodes CDR1 SGHAT and CDR2 FQNNGV. The CDR3 contains 18 residues. The full variable domain, its missing parts supplied by reference TRBV11-2 and TRBJ2-7, is EAGVAQSPRYKIIEKRQSVAFWCNPISGHATLYWYQQILGQGPKLLIQFQNNGVVDDSQLPKDRFSAERLKGVDSTLKIQPAKLEDSAVYLCASSVRKVFRDLKNEQYFGPGTRLTVT.

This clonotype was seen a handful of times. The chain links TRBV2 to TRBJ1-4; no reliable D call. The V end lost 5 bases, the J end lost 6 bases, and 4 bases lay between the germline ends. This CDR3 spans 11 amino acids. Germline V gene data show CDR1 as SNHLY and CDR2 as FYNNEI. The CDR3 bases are TGTGCCAGCAGTCCTCATGAAAAACTGTTTTTT. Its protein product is CASSPHEKLFF.

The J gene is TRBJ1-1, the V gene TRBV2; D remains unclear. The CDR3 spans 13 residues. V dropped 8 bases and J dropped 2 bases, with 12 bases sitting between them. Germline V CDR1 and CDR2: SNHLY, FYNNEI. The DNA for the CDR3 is TGTGCCAGCCGGCGTACCATTAACACTGAAGCTTTCTTT. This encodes CASRRTINTEAFF.

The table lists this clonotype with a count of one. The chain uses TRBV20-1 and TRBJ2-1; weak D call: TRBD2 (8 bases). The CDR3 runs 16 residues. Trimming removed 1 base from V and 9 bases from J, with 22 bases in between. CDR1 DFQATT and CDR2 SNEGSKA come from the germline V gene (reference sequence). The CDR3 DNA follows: TGCAGTGCTAGAGCGGGGGGGCTAGCGGAGGGGGCTGAGCAGTTCTTC. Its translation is CSARAGGLAEGAEQFF.

The CDR3, as DNA: TGTGCCACCAGTGATTGGGGCCAGGGTAATGAAAAACTGTTTTTT. Protein product: CATSDWGQGNEKLFF. The V and J genes are TRBV24-1 and TRBJ1-4; D perhaps matches TRBD1 (5 bases). Germline assignment: CDR1 KGHDR and CDR2 SFDVKD. V was trimmed by 2 bases and J by 4 bases, leaving 10 bases between them. The CDR3 spans 15 residues.

In DNA form, the CDR3 reads TGTGCCAGCAGTGAAGATCCAGGGGCCAACGAGCAGTACTTC. Encoded protein: CASSEDPGANEQYF. This chain connects TRBV6-1 to TRBJ2-7, with D perhaps matching TRBD1 (6 bases). This CDR3 spans 14 amino acids. V dropped 1 base and J dropped 5 bases, with 12 bases sitting between them. CDR1 is MNHNS, CDR2 SASEGT, per germline.

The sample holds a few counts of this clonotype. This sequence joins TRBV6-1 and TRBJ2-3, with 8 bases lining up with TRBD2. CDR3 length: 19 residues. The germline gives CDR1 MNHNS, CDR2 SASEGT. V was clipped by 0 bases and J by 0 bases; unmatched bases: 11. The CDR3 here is CASSEASRGVIISTDTQYF. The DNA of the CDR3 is TGTGCCAGCAGTGAAGCCTCGCGGGGGGTGATAATAAGCACAGATACGCAGTATTTT.

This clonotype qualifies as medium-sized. CDR3 residues: CASSLDKARWVGANTEAFF. CDR3 nucleotides: TGTGCCAGCAGCTTGGACAAAGCGCGCTGGGTTGGGGCGAACACTGAAGCTTTCTTT. The rearrangement uses TRBV7-9 and TRBJ1-1; possible D gene TRBD1, 5 bases. CDR3 size: 19 residues. The V gene lost 3 bases and the J gene lost 1 base, with 24 bases spanning the gap. Per the germline V gene, CDR1 is SEHNR and CDR2 is FQNEAQ (reference sequence). Variable domain in full (rest from reference TRBV7-9 and TRBJ1-1): DTGVSQNPRHKITKRGQNVTFRCDPISEHNRLYWYRQTLGQGPEFLTYFQNEAQLEKSRLLSDRFSAERPKGSFSTLEIQRTEQGDSAMYLCASSLDKARWVGANTEAFFGQGTRLTVV.

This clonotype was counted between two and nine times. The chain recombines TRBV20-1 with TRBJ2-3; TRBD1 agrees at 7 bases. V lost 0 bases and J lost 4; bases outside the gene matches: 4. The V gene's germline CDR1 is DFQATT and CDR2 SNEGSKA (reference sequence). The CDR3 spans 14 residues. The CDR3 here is CSARDSQGADTQYF. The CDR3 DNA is TGCAGTGCTAGAGATAGCCAGGGGGCAGATACGCAGTATTTT.

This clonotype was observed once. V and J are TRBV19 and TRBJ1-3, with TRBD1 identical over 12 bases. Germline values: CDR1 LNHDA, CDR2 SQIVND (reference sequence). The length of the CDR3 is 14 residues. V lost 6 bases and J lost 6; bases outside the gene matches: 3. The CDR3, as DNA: TGTGCCAGTAGAGGGGACAGGGGGCTAAACACCATATATTTT. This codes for CASRGDRGLNTIYF. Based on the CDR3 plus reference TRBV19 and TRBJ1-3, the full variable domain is DGGITQSPKYLFRKEGQNVTLSCEQNLNHDAMYWYRQDPGQGLRLIYYSQIVNDFQKGDIAEGYSVSREKKESFPLTVTSAQKNPTAFYLCASRGDRGLNTIYFGEGSWLTVV.

The CDR3 DNA sequence: TGTGCCAGTAGTATGCAGTGGGGGGAGACCCAGTACTTC. Its protein is CASSMQWGETQYF. V is TRBV19 and J is TRBJ2-5, with D perhaps matching TRBD1 or TRBD2 (5 bases each). CDR3 length: 13 residues. The germline CDR1 and CDR2 sequences are LNHDA and SQIVND (reference sequence). V was cut by 3 bases and J by 5 bases, with 10 bases left in between.

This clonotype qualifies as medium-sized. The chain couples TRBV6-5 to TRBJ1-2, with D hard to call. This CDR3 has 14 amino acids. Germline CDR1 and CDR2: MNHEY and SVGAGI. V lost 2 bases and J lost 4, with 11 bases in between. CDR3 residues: CASSYRSIGYGYTF. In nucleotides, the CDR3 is TGTGCCAGCAGTTACAGGTCCATTGGCTATGGCTACACCTTC.